This is a list of T cell receptor beta chains from one sample in a study of Graves' ophthalmopathy and Graves' hyperthyroidism. TCRdb re-analysed the multiplex PCR reads in MiXCR, keeping a single row per CDR3 protein. The repertoire has 300,000 to 500,000 distinct CDR3 sequences, 15% of them found once; the top ten carry 7%. Sequencing used peripheral blood. Receptors originate from a woman aged 18-29 years with stable Graves' hyperthyroidism. Both conserved end residues are part of each CDR3. D genes are given only for firm matches. Rows give clone size only sometimes, using once, few, many, or a class for an expanded clone.

cdr3_aa cdr3_nt v_call clone_size j_call d_call
CANPTVSNQPQHF TGTGCCAACCCGACAGTTAGCAATCAGCCCCAGCATTTT TRBV19 many TRBJ1-5 -
CASSLATYGSTEAFF TGTGCCAGCAGTTTAGCTACATACGGAAGCACTGAAGCTTTCTTT TRBV12-3/TRBV12-4 many TRBJ1-1 -
CASSPTVSEAFF TGTGCCAGCAGTCCTACAGTAAGTGAAGCTTTCTTT TRBV7-4 many TRBJ1-1 -
CASKQGRANYGYTF TGTGCCAGTAAGCAGGGCAGGGCTAACTATGGCTACACCTTC TRBV19 many TRBJ1-2 -
CASSPGGRVRTEAFF TGTGCCAGCAGCCCAGGAGGGAGGGTGAGGACTGAAGCTTTCTTT TRBV5-5 - TRBJ1-1 -
CTKRAGAFF TGCACCAAGCGGGCAGGAGCTTTCTTT TRBV20-1 once TRBJ1-1 -
CATSPRDSNYGYTF TGTGCCACCAGCCCCCGGGACAGTAACTATGGCTACACCTTC TRBV24-1 many TRBJ1-2 TRBD1
CASSRSQATEAFF TGTGCCAGCAGCCGCTCCCAGGCGACTGAAGCTTTCTTT TRBV11-3 few TRBJ1-1 -
CASSRTGPYYEQYF TGCGCCAGCAGTCGGACAGGGCCTTACTACGAGCAGTACTTC TRBV5-1 many TRBJ2-7 TRBD1
CASSLEGHKQETQYF TGCGCCAGCAGCTTGGAGGGCCATAAGCAAGAGACCCAGTACTTC TRBV5-1 many TRBJ2-5 -
CASSLSSGLYEQYF TGTGCCAGCAGTTTATCAAGCGGCCTCTACGAGCAGTACTTC TRBV6-2/TRBV6-3 many TRBJ2-7 -
CATSGVGREAEAFF TGTGCCACCAGTGGCGTAGGGCGCGAGGCTGAAGCTTTCTTT TRBV24-1 many TRBJ1-1 -
CASSIWTEDYGYTF TGTGCCAGCTCAATCTGGACCGAGGACTATGGCTACACCTTC TRBV18 few TRBJ1-2 -
CASSLEGMNTEAFF TGTGCCAGCAGCTTAGAAGGAATGAACACTGAAGCTTTCTTT TRBV11-2 many TRBJ1-1 -
CAIRITGNTGELFF TGTGCCATCAGGATAACAGGGAACACCGGGGAGCTGTTTTTT TRBV10-3 many TRBJ2-2 -
CASSEKDSWVTEAFF TGTGCCAGCAGTGAAAAAGACAGTTGGGTCACTGAAGCTTTCTTT TRBV2 many TRBJ1-1 -
CASSSTSGSVETQYF TGTGCCAGCAGCTCGACTAGCGGGAGTGTAGAGACCCAGTACTTC TRBV13 - TRBJ2-5 TRBD2
CASSPEAGNGELFF TGTGCCAGCAGCCCCGAGGCGGGGAACGGGGAGCTGTTTTTT TRBV7-3 - TRBJ2-2 -
CASSLAATSHEQYF TGCGCCAGCAGCTTGGCGGCGACTAGCCACGAGCAGTACTTC TRBV5-1 many TRBJ2-7 TRBD2
CASSGEGSQPQHF TGTGCCAGCAGCGGGGAGGGAAGTCAGCCCCAGCATTTT TRBV12-3/TRBV12-4 many TRBJ1-5 -
CASSPDPRSNQPQHF TGTGCCAGCAGCCCGGACCCCCGGAGCAATCAGCCCCAGCATTTT TRBV3-1 few TRBJ1-5 -
CASSFTGTGGRRSPLHF TGTGCCAGCAGTTTCACCGGGACAGGGGGAAGAAGATCACCCCTCCACTTT TRBV12-3/TRBV12-4 few TRBJ1-6 TRBD1
CASRVPGANVLTF TGTGCCAGCAGAGTCCCTGGGGCCAACGTCCTGACTTTC TRBV6-1 many TRBJ2-6 -
CASRASYGYTF TGTGCCAGCAGGGCCAGCTATGGCTACACCTTC TRBV2 many TRBJ1-2 -
CASSFRVARTGELFF TGTGCCAGCAGTTTCAGAGTTGCGCGGACCGGGGAGCTGTTTTTT TRBV12-3/TRBV12-4 many TRBJ2-2 -
CASSSGTDYGYTF TGTGCCAGTAGTTCCGGGACAGACTATGGCTACACCTTC TRBV6-5 many TRBJ1-2 TRBD1
CASGTGYEQYF TGTGCCAGCGGAACAGGCTACGAGCAGTACTTC TRBV28 many TRBJ2-7 -
CASSQGRQGALGYYGYTF TGCGCCAGCAGCCAAGGTAGACAGGGGGCTTTAGGATACTATGGCTACACCTTC TRBV4-1 many TRBJ1-2 TRBD1
CASSLSGLGYTF TGTGCCAGCAGCTTAAGTGGTCTAGGCTACACCTTC TRBV7-2 many TRBJ1-2 -
CSAKPRAGQNTEAFF TGCAGTGCTAAACCGCGGGCGGGGCAGAACACTGAAGCTTTCTTT TRBV20-1 many TRBJ1-1 -
CASSPGGTAPNYGYTF TGTGCCAGCAGCCCGGGTGGGACAGCTCCAAACTATGGCTACACCTTC TRBV7-3 - TRBJ1-2 TRBD1
CASGFDSLYGYTF TGTGCTAGTGGTTTCGACAGTCTCTATGGCTACACCTTC TRBV12-5 many TRBJ1-2 -
CASSVNGGVHSGNTIYF TGCGCCAGCAGCGTAAACGGGGGGGTGCACTCTGGAAACACCATATATTTT TRBV5-1 few TRBJ1-3 -
CASSLGQGANTEAFF TGTGCCAGCAGCCTCGGACAGGGGGCGAACACTGAAGCTTTCTTT TRBV11-2 few TRBJ1-1 TRBD1
CASSLEQGSTNTIYF TGTGCCAGCAGCTTAGAGCAGGGAAGTACAAACACCATATATTTT TRBV11-3 many TRBJ1-3 -
CASSSPWTGSNYTF TGTGCCAGCAGCTCCCCGTGGACAGGGTCGAACTACACCTTC TRBV7-8 - TRBJ1-2 TRBD1
CASSFGPGQTYEQYF TGTGCCAGCAGCTTTGGTCCGGGACAAACTTACGAGCAGTACTTC TRBV7-2 - TRBJ2-7 -
CASSVGGELTEAFF TGTGCCAGCAGCGTAGGGGGGGAACTCACTGAAGCTTTCTTT TRBV9 many TRBJ1-1 -
CASSSGTGTYGYTF TGTGCCAGCAGTTCCGGGACAGGTACCTATGGCTACACCTTC TRBV12-3/TRBV12-4 many TRBJ1-2 TRBD1
CSASRFGGRNPGELFF TGCAGTGCTAGCCGTTTTGGGGGGAGGAACCCCGGGGAGCTGTTTTTT TRBV20-1 - TRBJ2-2 -
CASTFLTDGATFF TGTGCCAGCACCTTCCTAACTGACGGCGCGACTTTCTTT TRBV28 - TRBJ1-1 -
CASSVDDAQETQYF TGCGCCAGCAGCGTTGACGATGCCCAAGAGACCCAGTACTTC TRBV4-1 - TRBJ2-5 -
CASREGLAGEQYF TGTGCCAGCAGGGAGGGACTAGCGGGGGAGCAGTACTTC TRBV6-1 many TRBJ2-7 TRBD2
CASSHDRDFYGYTF TGTGCCAGCAGCCACGACAGGGACTTCTATGGCTACACCTTC TRBV7-9 many TRBJ1-2 TRBD1
CASTRGGYNQPQHF TGTGCCAGCACCCGGGGGGGGTACAATCAGCCCCAGCATTTT TRBV6-2/TRBV6-3 many TRBJ1-5 -
CASSLYGVYEQYF TGTGCCAGCAGCTTGTACGGGGTTTACGAGCAGTACTTC TRBV11-2 many TRBJ2-7 -
CASSYGQAGNSPLHF TGTGCCAGCAGTTACGGACAGGCGGGGAATTCACCCCTCCACTTT TRBV7-9 few TRBJ1-6 TRBD1
CATGAGSLSGNTIYF TGTGCCACCGGGGCAGGGAGCCTCTCTGGAAACACCATATATTTT TRBV10-3 - TRBJ1-3 -
CASSLVRGNTGELFF TGCGCCAGCAGCCTGGTTCGAGGGAACACCGGGGAGCTGTTTTTT TRBV5-1 many TRBJ2-2 -
CSVEGAPSYGYTF TGCAGCGTTGAGGGGGCGCCTAGCTATGGCTACACCTTC TRBV29-1 many TRBJ1-2 -
CASSQLSTGDYGYTF TGCGCCAGCAGCCAATTATCAACGGGGGACTATGGCTACACCTTC TRBV4-1 - TRBJ1-2 -
CASSGQGAHGIIF TGCGCCAGCAGCGGACAGGGGGCGCATGGGATAATCTTT TRBV5-1 - TRBJ1-1 TRBD1
CASSPGTGGWGYGYTF TGTGCCAGCAGCCCCGGGACAGGGGGCTGGGGCTATGGCTACACCTTC TRBV3-1 - TRBJ1-2 TRBD1
CASSYRRTYEQYF TGTGCCAGCAGTTACCGGCGGACCTACGAGCAGTACTTC TRBV6-2/TRBV6-3 many TRBJ2-7 -
CSVPVETWAYGYTF TGCAGCGTTCCAGTAGAGACATGGGCCTATGGCTACACCTTC TRBV29-1 many TRBJ1-2 -